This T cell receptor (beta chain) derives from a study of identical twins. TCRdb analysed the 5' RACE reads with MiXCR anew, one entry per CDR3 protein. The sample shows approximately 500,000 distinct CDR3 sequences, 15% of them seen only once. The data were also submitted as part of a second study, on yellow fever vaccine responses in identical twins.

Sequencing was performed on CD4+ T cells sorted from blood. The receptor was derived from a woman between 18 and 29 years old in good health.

The CDR3 reads CASSRWGTYEQYV. The CDR3 coding sequence is TGTGCCAGCAGCCGCTGGGGAACCTACGAGCAGTACGTC. This sequence joins TRBV6-1 and TRBJ2-7, with unresolved D. Trimming stripped 6 bases from V and 2 bases from J, with 11 bases between. The CDR3 is 13 amino acids. Germline V gene lookup returns CDR1 MNHNS and CDR2 SASEGT.